These 27 T cell receptor beta chains share one sample of origin, sequenced in a study of CD8+ T cells in alopecia areata. RNA was extracted and reverse transcribed into cDNA as the sequencing template. Here immunoSEQ multiplex PCR was the method, and the copy in TCRdb shows in-frame clones only, minus some. This table has approximately 200,000 clones, over 40% appearing once. Treatment meaning: oral pan-JAK inhibitor, 5-10 mg twice daily. Source: CD4+ T cells sorted from blood, taken at approximately week 36, from a patient treated with tofacitinib. The receptor source for this set is a human donor with alopecia areata.

In its sample, this clone was seen many times. V usage is TRBV11-2 and J usage is TRBJ2-2; 9 nucleotides match TRBD2. CDR1 is SGHAT and CDR2 is FQNNGV in the germline V gene. The CDR3 spans 16 residues. Unmatched junction bases numbered 7, after V lost 5 bases and J lost 3 bases. In DNA form, the CDR3 reads TGTGCCAGCAGCCCCGGACTAGCGAGCCACACCGGGGAGCTGTTTTTT. Translating it yields CASSPGLASHTGELFF. The complete variable domain, with remaining parts taken from reference TRBV11-2 and TRBJ2-2, reads EAGVAQSPRYKIIEKRQSVAFWCNPISGHATLYWYQQILGQGPKLLIQFQNNGVVDDSQLPKDRFSAERLKGVDSTLKIQPAKLEDSAVYLCASSPGLASHTGELFFGEGSRLTVL.

This clone was counted once. The rearrangement links TRBV5-6 to TRBJ1-4, with D possibly being TRBD1 (5 bases). The germline V and J ends were trimmed by 5 bases and 8 bases, with 13 bases remaining between them. The CDR3 sequence is 13 residues long. Germline values: CDR1 SGHDT, CDR2 YYEEEE. CDR3: CASRTRTREKLFF. The CDR3 bases are TGTGCCAGCAGAACCCGGACAAGAGAAAAACTGTTTTTT.

V and J are TRBV7-6 and TRBJ1-1; D gene uncertain. Germline V gene data show CDR1 as SGHVS and CDR2 as FNYEAQ. V gave up 2 bases and J gave up 0 bases, with 4 bases separating them. This CDR3 spans 13 amino acids. CDR3 in DNA: TGTGCCAGCAGCTTAACCTTGAACACTGAAGCTTTCTTT. Amino acids: CASSLTLNTEAFF.

This clone has only a few counts. Other DNA sequences in this sample translate to the same CDR3. The chain joins TRBV20-1 to TRBJ2-3; D is ambiguous. CDR1 and CDR2 from the germline V gene are DFQATT and SNEGSKA (reference sequence). The V end was cut by 3 bases, the J end by 4 bases, with 5 bases between. CDR3 length equals 11 residues. The CDR3 loop reads CSARWADTQYF. The CDR3 nucleotides read TGCAGTGCTAGGTGGGCAGATACGCAGTATTTT.

The rearrangement links TRBV4-1 to TRBJ2-6; no firm D call. CDR3 length: 16 amino acids. Trimming left V 0 bases short and J 0 bases short, with 6 bases between. Germline V gene data show CDR1 as MGHRA and CDR2 as YSYEKL. The CDR3 region is CASSQEYSSGANVLTF. CDR3 in DNA: TGCGCCAGCAGCCAAGAGTACAGCTCTGGGGCCAACGTCCTGACTTTC.

The chain carries TRBV7-2 and TRBJ2-7, with D perhaps matching TRBD1 or TRBD2 (5 bases each). V shed 2 bases and J shed 6 bases, with 17 bases lying between them. Germline CDR1 is SGHTA and CDR2 is FQGNSA. This CDR3 is 15 amino acids long. As DNA, the CDR3 is TGTGCCAGCAGCTTACTTTATCGCGAGGGGTCCGAGCAGTACTTC. It encodes CASSLLYREGSEQYF.

The chain recombines TRBV2 with TRBJ2-3; tentatively, D is TRBD2 (6 bases). Germline V gene lookup returns CDR1 SNHLY and CDR2 FYNNEI. V was pared by 6 bases and J by 3 bases, with 13 bases between. CDR3 size: 14 residues. The CDR3 spells CASRRGGITDTQYF. CDR3 coding DNA: TGTGCCAGCAGAAGAGGCGGGATAACAGATACGCAGTATTTT.

The chain is built from TRBV6-5 and TRBJ1-2; D unresolved. CDR1 and CDR2 from the germline V gene are MNHEY and SVGAGI. The V end lost 5 bases, the J end lost 2 bases, and 9 bases lay between the germline ends. This CDR3 has 13 amino acids. CDR3 amino acids: CASSTDRNYGYTF. DNA of the CDR3: TGTGCCAGCAGTACCGACCGGAACTATGGCTACACCTTC.

This clone was detected a few times. The chain joins TRBV29-1 to TRBJ2-7; D is unresolved. The DNA end is a closer match to TRBJ2-5, so the J assignment may be wrong. Germline V gene sequence: CDR1 SQVTM, CDR2 ANQGSEA. CDR3 length: 13 amino acids. The CDR3 nucleotides read TGCAGCGTGAGATCGGAGTACCAAGAGACCCAGTACTTC. Translated, it gives CSVRSEYQETQYF.

The chain employs TRBV4-3 and TRBJ2-1; 8 nucleotides align to TRBD2. Germline assignment: CDR1 LGHNA and CDR2 YSLEER. The CDR3 length is 16 residues. V gave up 0 bases and J gave up 8 bases; unmatched junction bases: 9. The CDR3 sequence is CASSQDRSGSGDEQFF. The DNA of the CDR3 is TGCGCCAGCAGCCAAGATAGAAGCGGGAGTGGGGATGAGCAGTTCTTC.

This clone appeared a few times. The rearrangement uses TRBV29-1 and TRBJ2-7; 15 bases line up with TRBD2. The CDR3 covers 16 residues. CDR1 and CDR2 (germline): SQVTM, ANQGSEA. The V segment lost 3 bases and the J segment 4 bases; nucleotides outside the gene matches: 7. CDR3 DNA sequence: TGCAGCGTTGAGGACTCCGGGACTAGCGGGAGGTACGAGCAGTACTTC. Its protein is CSVEDSGTSGRYEQYF.

This chain joins TRBV5-1 and TRBJ2-1, with D uncertain. V was shortened by 3 bases and J by 0 bases, with 4 bases between the two germline ends. The CDR3 is made up of 13 amino acids. Germline CDR1 SGHRS, CDR2 YFSETQ. This chain's CDR3 is CASSWSSYNEQFF. The CDR3 bases are TGCGCCAGCAGCTGGAGCTCCTACAATGAGCAGTTCTTC.

The chain is built from TRBV5-1 and TRBJ2-5; 8 nucleotides line up with TRBD1. Per the germline V gene, CDR1 is SGHRS and CDR2 is YFSETQ. V trimming: 6 bases; J trimming: 5 bases; junction bases outside the gene matches: 9. The CDR3 has 14 residues. The CDR3 DNA reads TGCGCCAGCACCCCCCGGCCAGGGGGCGAGACCCAGTACTTC. Its protein is CASTPRPGGETQYF.

The chain employs TRBV7-2 and TRBJ1-2, with a tentative D call TRBD1 (6 bases). Germline CDR1 is SGHTA and CDR2 is FQGNSA. V lost 5 bases and J 7 bases, leaving 17 bases between the germline ends. The CDR3 is 14 residues long. The CDR3 nucleotides are TGTGCCAGCAGCGCGGGACACCCCGAGGGTGGCTACACCTTC. Protein product: CASSAGHPEGGYTF.

This rearrangement joins TRBV29-1 to TRBJ2-1, with 7 nucleotides matching TRBD1. The CDR3 is 13 residues long. The V gene's germline CDR1 is SQVTM and CDR2 ANQGSEA. V dropped 8 bases and J dropped 7; count of bases not matched to a gene: 11. The CDR3 DNA is TGCAGCCTAAGTAACAGGGGTGGAAATGAGCAGTTCTTC. As protein: CSLSNRGGNEQFF.

The chain combines TRBV28 with TRBJ1-1; D is possibly TRBD1 (5 bases). Germline assignment: CDR1 MDHEN and CDR2 SYDVKM. Trimming removed 5 bases at V and 4 bases at J, with 14 bases between. CDR3 size: 14 residues. CDR3 nucleotide sequence: TGTGCCAGCAGTCCTTACAGGAGGAGCACTGAAGCTTTCTTT. Protein: CASSPYRRSTEAFF.

This clone was observed a few times. The chain has TRBV19 and TRBJ2-6; D unresolved. Trimming shortened V by 5 bases and J by 0 bases, and 8 bases separated the two germline ends. Germline values: CDR1 LNHDA, CDR2 SQIVND (reference sequence). The CDR3 consists of 15 residues. As DNA, the CDR3 is TGTGCCAGTAGTCCACAGTACTCTGGGGCCAACGTCCTGACTTTC. Its protein product is CASSPQYSGANVLTF.

This clone was counted a few times. DNA for the CDR3: TGCAGCTACCGACCGATATCCTACAATGAGCAGTTCTTC. It codes for CSYRPISYNEQFF. The chain has TRBV29-1 and TRBJ2-1; no reliable D call. Germline V lookup: CDR1 SQVTM, CDR2 ANQGSEA. The V end lost 8 bases, the J end lost 1 base, and 12 bases lay between the germline ends. This CDR3 has 13 amino acids.

This clone was detected only a few times. The chain has TRBV29-1 and TRBJ2-3; possibly TRBD2 for D (6 bases). Germline values: CDR1 SQVTM, CDR2 ANQGSEA. The CDR3 extends over 14 amino acids. The V and J ends lost 3 bases and 0 bases respectively, with 10 bases between them. The CDR3 DNA follows: TGCAGCGTTGACGGCGGGACTAGCACAGATACGCAGTATTTT. It yields the protein CSVDGGTSTDTQYF.

This rearrangement joins TRBV11-2 to TRBJ2-3; 7 bases agree with TRBD2. CDR3 size: 16 residues. The junction had 5 bases not matched to a gene; V was cut back by 1 base and J by 1 base. The germline V gene has CDR1 SGHAT and CDR2 FQNNGV. CDR3 bases: TGTGCCAGCAGCTTAGGAAGCGGGATTGGCACAGATACGCAGTATTTT. Protein sequence: CASSLGSGIGTDTQYF.

The chain couples TRBV30 to TRBJ1-2, with D possibly matching TRBD1 (5 bases). The CDR3 has 12 residues. V shed 0 bases and J shed 4 bases, with 6 bases lying between them. Germline V lookup: CDR1 GTSNPN, CDR2 SVGIG (reference sequence). The CDR3 coding sequence is TGTGCCTGGAGTGTACAGGCCTATGGCTACACCTTC. As protein: CAWSVQAYGYTF.

A single count supports this clone. The rearrangement joins TRBV4-3 to TRBJ1-5; D is ambiguous. This CDR3 has 14 amino acids. Germline V gene data show CDR1 as LGHNA and CDR2 as YSLEER. Trimming left V 0 bases short and J 1 base short, with 4 bases between. The CDR3 is CASSQDRSNQPQHF. The CDR3 nucleotides read TGCGCCAGCAGCCAAGATAGGAGCAATCAGCCCCAGCATTTT.

The chain is built from TRBV4-1 and TRBJ1-5; no reliable D call. V lost 0 bases to trimming and J lost 3 bases, with 9 bases between them. This CDR3 has 15 residues. The germline V gene has CDR1 MGHRA and CDR2 YSYEKL. The CDR3 DNA reads TGCGCCAGCAGCCAAGAAGGGCCGCTCAATCAGCCCCAGCATTTT. Protein product: CASSQEGPLNQPQHF.

CDR3 amino acids: CASSASRIAGELFF. DNA of the CDR3: TGTGCCAGCAGCGCCTCTAGGATAGCCGGGGAGCTGTTTTTT. V is TRBV9 and J is TRBJ2-2; D is undetermined. Trimming pared 3 bases from V and 6 bases from J, leaving 12 bases between. This CDR3 is built from 14 residues. Germline CDR1 SGDLS, CDR2 YYNGEE.

The chain combines TRBV9 with TRBJ2-2; TRBD2 matches 8 bases. The CDR3 has 15 amino acids. Trimming at V came to 3 bases and at J to 1 base, leaving 2 bases not matched to a gene. Looked up from germline, CDR1 is SGDLS and CDR2 is YYNGEE. Here the CDR3 DNA reads TGTGCCAGCAGCGCCGCGGGAGGGAACACCGGGGAGCTGTTTTTT. This translates into CASSAAGGNTGELFF.

This chain connects TRBV29-1 to TRBJ1-4, with D hard to call. The CDR3 runs 15 residues. Germline V gives CDR1 SQVTM, CDR2 ANQGSEA. V was shortened by 3 bases and J by 0 bases, with 11 bases between the two germline ends. For the CDR3, the DNA is TGCAGCGTTGAGAGGTGGGGTCCAACTAATGAAAAACTGTTTTTT. Translation gives CSVERWGPTNEKLFF.

The V gene is TRBV19, the J gene TRBJ1-3; 8 bases map to TRBD1. Germline values: CDR1 LNHDA, CDR2 SQIVND (reference sequence). V lost 7 bases and J lost 2; bases outside the gene matches: 4. There are 14 residues in the CDR3. This CDR3 is CASMTQGAGNTIYF. The CDR3 DNA reads TGTGCCAGTATGACACAGGGGGCTGGAAACACCATATATTTT.